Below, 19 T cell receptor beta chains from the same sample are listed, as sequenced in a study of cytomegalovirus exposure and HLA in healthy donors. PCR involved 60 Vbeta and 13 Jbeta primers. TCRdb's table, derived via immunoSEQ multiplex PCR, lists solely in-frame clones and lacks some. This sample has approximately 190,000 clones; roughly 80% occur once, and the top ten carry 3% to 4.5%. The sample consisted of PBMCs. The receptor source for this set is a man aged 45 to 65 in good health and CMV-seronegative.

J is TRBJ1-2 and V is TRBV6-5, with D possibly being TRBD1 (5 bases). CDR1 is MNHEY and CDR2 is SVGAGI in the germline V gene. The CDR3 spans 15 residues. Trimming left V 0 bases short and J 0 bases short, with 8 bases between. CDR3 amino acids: CASSYSQGANYGYTF. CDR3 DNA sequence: TGTGCCAGCAGTTACTCGCAGGGTGCTAACTATGGCTACACCTTC.

The DNA of the CDR3 is TGCGCCAGCAGCTCAAGGACAGGGAATTCACCCCTCCACTTT. Translating gives CASSSRTGNSPLHF. The J gene is TRBJ1-6, the V gene TRBV5-1; 8 bases are shared with TRBD1. Germline trimming cut 3 bases from V and 7 bases from J; bases unmatched to any gene: 3. The CDR3 runs to 14 residues. Germline V gives CDR1 SGHRS, CDR2 YFSETQ.

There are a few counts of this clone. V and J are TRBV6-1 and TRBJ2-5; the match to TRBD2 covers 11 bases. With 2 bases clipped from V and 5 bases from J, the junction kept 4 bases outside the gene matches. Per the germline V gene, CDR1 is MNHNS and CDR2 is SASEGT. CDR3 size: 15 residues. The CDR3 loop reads CASSESSGGAETQYF. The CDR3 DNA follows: TGTGCCAGCAGTGAAAGTAGCGGGGGGGCCGAGACCCAGTACTTC.

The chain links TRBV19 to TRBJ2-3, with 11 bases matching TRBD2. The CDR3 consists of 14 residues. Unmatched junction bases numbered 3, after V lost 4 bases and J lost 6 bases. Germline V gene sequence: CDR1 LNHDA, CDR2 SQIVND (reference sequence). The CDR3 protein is CASSNSGGEDTQYF. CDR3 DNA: TGTGCCAGTAGTAATAGCGGGGGGGAGGATACGCAGTATTTT.

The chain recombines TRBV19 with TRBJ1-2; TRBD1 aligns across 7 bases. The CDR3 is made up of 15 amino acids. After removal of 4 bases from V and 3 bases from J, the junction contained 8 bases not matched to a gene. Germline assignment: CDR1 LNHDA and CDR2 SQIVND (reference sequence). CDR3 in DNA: TGTGCCAGTAGTACTCGACAGGGTAGGGACTATGGCTACACCTTC. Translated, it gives CASSTRQGRDYGYTF.

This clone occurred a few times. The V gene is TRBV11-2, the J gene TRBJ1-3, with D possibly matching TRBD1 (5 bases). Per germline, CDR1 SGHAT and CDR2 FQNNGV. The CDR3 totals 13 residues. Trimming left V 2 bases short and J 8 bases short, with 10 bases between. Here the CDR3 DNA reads TGTGCCAGCAGCTTACCGGGGGAAGACACCATATATTTT. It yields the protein CASSLPGEDTIYF.

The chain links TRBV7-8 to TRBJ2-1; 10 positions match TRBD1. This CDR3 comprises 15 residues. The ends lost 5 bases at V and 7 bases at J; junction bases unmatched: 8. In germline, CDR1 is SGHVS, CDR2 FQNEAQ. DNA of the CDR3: TGTGCCAGCAGCGAACCGGGACAGGGGAAGAATGAGCAGTTCTTC. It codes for CASSEPGQGKNEQFF.

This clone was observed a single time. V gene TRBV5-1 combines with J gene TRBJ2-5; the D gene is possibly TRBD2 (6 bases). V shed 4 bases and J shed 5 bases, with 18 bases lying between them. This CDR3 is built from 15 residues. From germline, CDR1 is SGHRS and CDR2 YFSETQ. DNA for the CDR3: TGCGCCAGCAGCAAGCCGGGACTCCCGTCTGAGACCCAGTACTTC. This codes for CASSKPGLPSETQYF. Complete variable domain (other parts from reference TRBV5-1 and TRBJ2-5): KAGVTQTPRYLIKTRGQQVTLSCSPISGHRSVSWYQQTPGQGLQFLFEYFSETQRNKGNFPGRFSGRQFSNSRSEMNVSTLELGDSALYLCASSKPGLPSETQYFGPGTRLLVL.

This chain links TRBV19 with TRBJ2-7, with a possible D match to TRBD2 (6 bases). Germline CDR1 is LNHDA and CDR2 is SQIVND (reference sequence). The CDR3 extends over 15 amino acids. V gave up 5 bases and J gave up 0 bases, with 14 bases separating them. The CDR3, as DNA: TGTGCCAGTAGTCCCCGCAGGGACTCCTCCTACGAGCAGTACTTC. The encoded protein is CASSPRRDSSYEQYF.

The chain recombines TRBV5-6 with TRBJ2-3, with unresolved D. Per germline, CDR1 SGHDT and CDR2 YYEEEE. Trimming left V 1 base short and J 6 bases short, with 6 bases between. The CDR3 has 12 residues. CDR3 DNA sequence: TGTGCCAGCAGCTTGCATACTGATACGCAGTATTTT. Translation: CASSLHTDTQYF.

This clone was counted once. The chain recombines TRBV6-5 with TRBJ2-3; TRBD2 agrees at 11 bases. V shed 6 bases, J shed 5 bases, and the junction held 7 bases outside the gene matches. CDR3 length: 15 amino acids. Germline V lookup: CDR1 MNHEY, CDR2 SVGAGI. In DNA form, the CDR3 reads TGTGCCAGCAGACCGGGGACTAGCGGCCTAGATACGCAGTATTTT. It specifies CASRPGTSGLDTQYF.

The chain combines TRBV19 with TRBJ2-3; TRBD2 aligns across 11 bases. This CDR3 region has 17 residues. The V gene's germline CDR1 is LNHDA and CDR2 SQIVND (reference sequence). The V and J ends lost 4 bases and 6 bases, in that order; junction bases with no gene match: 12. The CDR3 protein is CASSTGTSGGHFDTQYF. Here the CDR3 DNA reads TGTGCCAGTAGTACCGGAACTAGCGGGGGACACTTTGATACGCAGTATTTT.

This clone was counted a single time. The CDR3 protein is CASSAGTGVGYTF. The CDR3 DNA follows: TGTGCCAGCAGTGCCGGGACAGGGGTTGGCTACACCTTC. The rearrangement joins TRBV6-1 to TRBJ1-2; 10 bases agree with TRBD1. CDR1 is MNHNS, CDR2 SASEGT, per germline. The CDR3 is 13 amino acids. Trimming cost V 4 bases and J 7 bases; bases outside gene matches: 3.

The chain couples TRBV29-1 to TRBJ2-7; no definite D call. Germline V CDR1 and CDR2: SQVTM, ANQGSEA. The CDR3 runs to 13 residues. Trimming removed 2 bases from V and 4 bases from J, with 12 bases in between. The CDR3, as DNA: TGCAGCGTTGAATGGGCTGGCAGGTACGAGCAGTACTTC. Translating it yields CSVEWAGRYEQYF.

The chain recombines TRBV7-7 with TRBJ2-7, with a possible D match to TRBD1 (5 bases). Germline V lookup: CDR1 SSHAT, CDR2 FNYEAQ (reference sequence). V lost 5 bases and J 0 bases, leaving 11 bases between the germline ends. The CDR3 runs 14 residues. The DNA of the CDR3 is TGTGCCAGCAGCCCCGGACAAAACTCCTACGAGCAGTACTTC. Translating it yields CASSPGQNSYEQYF.

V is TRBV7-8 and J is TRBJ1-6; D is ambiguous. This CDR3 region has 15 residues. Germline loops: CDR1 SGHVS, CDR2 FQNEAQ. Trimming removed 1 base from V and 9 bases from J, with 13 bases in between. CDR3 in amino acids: CASSLGLRSRSPLHF. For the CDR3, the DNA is TGTGCCAGCAGCTTAGGTCTGCGTAGCCGTTCACCCCTCCACTTT.

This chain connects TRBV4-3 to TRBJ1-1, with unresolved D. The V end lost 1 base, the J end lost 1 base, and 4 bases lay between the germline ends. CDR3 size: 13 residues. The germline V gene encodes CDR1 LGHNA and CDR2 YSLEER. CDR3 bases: TGCGCCAGCAGCCAAGCCCAGAACACTGAAGCTTTCTTT. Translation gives CASSQAQNTEAFF.

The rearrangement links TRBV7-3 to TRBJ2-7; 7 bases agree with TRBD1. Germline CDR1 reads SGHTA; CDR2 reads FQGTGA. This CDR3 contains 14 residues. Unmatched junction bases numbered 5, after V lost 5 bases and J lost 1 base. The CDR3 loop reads CASSRDRFSYEQYF. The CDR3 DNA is TGTGCCAGCAGCCGGGACAGATTTTCCTACGAGCAGTACTTC. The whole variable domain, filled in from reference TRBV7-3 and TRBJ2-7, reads GAGVSQTPSNKVTEKGKYVELRCDPISGHTALYWYRQSLGQGPEFLIYFQGTGAADDSGLPNDRFFAVRPEGSVSTLKIQRTERGDSAVYLCASSRDRFSYEQYFGPGTRLTVT.

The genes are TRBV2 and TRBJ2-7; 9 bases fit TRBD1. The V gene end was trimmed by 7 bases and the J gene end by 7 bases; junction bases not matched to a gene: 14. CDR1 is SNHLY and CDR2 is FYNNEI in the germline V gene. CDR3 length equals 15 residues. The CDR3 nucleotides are TGTGCCAGCATGGGACAGGGAAGCCTTCTTGGTGAGCAGTACTTC. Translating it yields CASMGQGSLLGEQYF.